A selection of T cell receptor beta chains follows, all from one sample in a study of CD8 T cells in Susac syndrome. TCRdb recomputed calls from the immunoSEQ multiplex PCR reads with MiXCR, one row per CDR3 protein. The table has over 150,000 distinct CDR3 sequences, about 95% seen once; the top ten hold just under 0.095%. The specimen sequenced was CD4+ T cells from PBMCs. The source is a human donor with multiple sclerosis. CDR3s include the opening cysteine and the closing phenylalanine or tryptophan. A D gene is named only where the DNA matches it firmly. The listing skips clone size in some rows; elsewhere it reads once, few, many or a size class.

CDR3 protein: CSARVDTFQYF
CDR3 DNA: TGCAGTGCTAGAGTCGACACCTTTCAGTACTTC
clone size: NA
V gene: TRBV20-1
D gene: NA
J gene: TRBJ2-4

CDR3 protein: CSALDNRADTQYF
CDR3 DNA: TGCAGCGCCCTGGACAACCGGGCAGATACGCAGTATTTT
clone size: once
V gene: TRBV29-1
D gene: NA
J gene: TRBJ2-3

CDR3 protein: CASSLGLRPNYGYTF
CDR3 DNA: TGTGCCAGCAGCTTAGGGCTTAGGCCCAACTATGGCTACACCTTC
clone size: NA
V gene: TRBV7-2
D gene: NA
J gene: TRBJ1-2

CDR3 protein: CASSLVGGAEAFF
CDR3 DNA: TGTGCCAGCAGCTTAGTGGGGGGAGCTGAAGCTTTCTTT
clone size: NA
V gene: TRBV7-9
D gene: NA
J gene: TRBJ1-1

CDR3 protein: CASSLMWGTDTQYF
CDR3 DNA: TGCGCCAGCAGCTTGATGTGGGGCACAGATACGCAGTATTTT
clone size: NA
V gene: TRBV5-1
D gene: NA
J gene: TRBJ2-3

CDR3 protein: CASNNRGTGELFF
CDR3 DNA: TGTGCCAGCAATAACAGGGGGACCGGGGAGCTGTTTTTT
clone size: NA
V gene: TRBV2
D gene: TRBD1
J gene: TRBJ2-2

CDR3 protein: CASSQGTAVEQFF
CDR3 DNA: TGTGCCAGCAGCCAAGGGACCGCGGTTGAGCAGTTCTTC
clone size: NA
V gene: TRBV3-1
D gene: NA
J gene: TRBJ2-1

CDR3 protein: CASSQDGGLGNQPQHF
CDR3 DNA: TGCGCCAGCAGCCAAGATGGAGGGCTGGGCAATCAGCCCCAGCATTTT
clone size: NA
V gene: TRBV4-1
D gene: NA
J gene: TRBJ1-5

CDR3 protein: CASSYTDTQYF
CDR3 DNA: TGTGCCAGCAGTTACACAGATACGCAGTATTTT
clone size: NA
V gene: TRBV7-9
D gene: NA
J gene: TRBJ2-3

CDR3 protein: CASSSRQADQPQHF
CDR3 DNA: TGTGCCAGCAGTTCGCGACAGGCGGATCAGCCCCAGCATTTT
clone size: NA
V gene: TRBV27
D gene: NA
J gene: TRBJ1-5

CDR3 protein: CASSPLGLRDRNQPQHF
CDR3 DNA: TGTGCCAGCTCACCACTAGGTCTAAGGGACAGAAATCAGCCCCAGCATTTT
clone size: NA
V gene: TRBV18
D gene: TRBD1
J gene: TRBJ1-5

CDR3 protein: CASTEQALGTQYF
CDR3 DNA: TGTGCCAGCACCGAACAGGCCCTAGGGACCCAGTACTTC
clone size: NA
V gene: TRBV12-3/TRBV12-4
D gene: NA
J gene: TRBJ2-5

CDR3 protein: CSVERLSGTGGEQYF
CDR3 DNA: TGCAGCGTTGAAAGGCTTTCCGGGACTGGGGGCGAGCAGTACTTC
clone size: NA
V gene: TRBV29-1
D gene: NA
J gene: TRBJ2-7

CDR3 protein: CASSEGGPIDEQFF
CDR3 DNA: TGTGCCAGCAGTGAAGGAGGACCGATCGATGAGCAGTTCTTC
clone size: NA
V gene: TRBV2
D gene: NA
J gene: TRBJ2-1

CDR3 protein: CAWSVRTGGYTDTQYF
CDR3 DNA: TGTGCCTGGAGTGTCCGGACAGGGGGATACACAGATACGCAGTATTTT
clone size: NA
V gene: TRBV30
D gene: TRBD1
J gene: TRBJ2-3

CDR3 protein: CASSLTTVNTGELFF
CDR3 DNA: TGTGCCAGCAGCCTCACGACAGTGAACACCGGGGAGCTGTTTTTT
clone size: NA
V gene: TRBV7-3
D gene: NA
J gene: TRBJ2-2

CDR3 protein: CASSVADQETQYF
CDR3 DNA: TGTGCCAGCTCCGTGGCGGATCAAGAGACCCAGTACTTC
clone size: NA
V gene: TRBV9
D gene: NA
J gene: TRBJ2-5

CDR3 protein: CASSLGASPYNEQFF
CDR3 DNA: TGTGCCAGCAGCTTAGGGGCTAGCCCGTACAATGAGCAGTTCTTC
clone size: NA
V gene: TRBV7-9
D gene: NA
J gene: TRBJ2-1

CDR3 protein: CASSLAGGGTSDTQYF
CDR3 DNA: TGCGCCAGCAGCTTGGCGGGCGGGGGAACCTCAGATACGCAGTATTTT
clone size: NA
V gene: TRBV5-1
D gene: TRBD2
J gene: TRBJ2-3

CDR3 protein: CASSSTSGGAWEQFF
CDR3 DNA: TGTGCCAGCAGCTCTACTAGCGGGGGGGCATGGGAGCAGTTCTTC
clone size: NA
V gene: TRBV7-2
D gene: TRBD2
J gene: TRBJ2-1

CDR3 protein: CATSDPGGTDTQYF
CDR3 DNA: TGTGCCACCAGTGATCCGGGGGGCACAGATACGCAGTATTTT
clone size: NA
V gene: TRBV24-1
D gene: NA
J gene: TRBJ2-3

CDR3 protein: CASSPGTQTAGELFF
CDR3 DNA: TGTGCCAGCAGCCCCGGGACGCAAACCGCCGGGGAGCTGTTTTTT
clone size: NA
V gene: TRBV7-3
D gene: NA
J gene: TRBJ2-2

CDR3 protein: CASSSGGWDEQFF
CDR3 DNA: TGTGCCAGCTCCTCCGGAGGTTGGGATGAGCAGTTCTTC
clone size: NA
V gene: TRBV3-1
D gene: NA
J gene: TRBJ2-1

CDR3 protein: CSARDRTVNQPQHF
CDR3 DNA: TGCAGTGCTAGAGATCGGACGGTCAATCAGCCCCAGCATTTT
clone size: NA
V gene: TRBV20-1
D gene: NA
J gene: TRBJ1-5

CDR3 protein: CSASQATQYF
CDR3 DNA: TGCAGTGCCTCGCAAGCTACGCAGTATTTT
clone size: NA
V gene: TRBV20-1
D gene: NA
J gene: TRBJ2-3

CDR3 protein: CASRFPGGTEAFF
CDR3 DNA: TGCGCCAGCAGATTCCCAGGGGGCACTGAAGCTTTCTTT
clone size: once
V gene: TRBV4-1
D gene: TRBD1
J gene: TRBJ1-1

CDR3 protein: CASRTSTGGETQYF
CDR3 DNA: TGTGCCAGCAGAACTTCGACAGGGGGGGAGACCCAGTACTTC
clone size: NA
V gene: TRBV12-3/TRBV12-4
D gene: TRBD1
J gene: TRBJ2-5

CDR3 protein: CSVGPRHEQYF
CDR3 DNA: TGCAGCGTCGGCCCCCGCCACGAGCAGTACTTC
clone size: NA
V gene: TRBV29-1
D gene: NA
J gene: TRBJ2-7

CDR3 protein: CASAWDGQPDAFF
CDR3 DNA: TGTGCTAGTGCTTGGGACGGGCAGCCCGACGCTTTCTTT
clone size: NA
V gene: TRBV12-5
D gene: NA
J gene: TRBJ1-1

CDR3 protein: CASNRDSSYNEQFF
CDR3 DNA: TGTGCCAGCAATAGGGACAGCTCCTACAATGAGCAGTTCTTC
clone size: NA
V gene: TRBV12-3/TRBV12-4
D gene: TRBD1
J gene: TRBJ2-1

CDR3 protein: CSAGRGGTNNEQFF
CDR3 DNA: TGCAGCGCCGGACGGGGAGGGACTAACAATGAGCAGTTCTTC
clone size: NA
V gene: TRBV29-1
D gene: TRBD2
J gene: TRBJ2-1

CDR3 protein: CASIQGAGKSNQPQHF
CDR3 DNA: TGTGCCAGCATTCAAGGGGCAGGGAAGAGCAATCAGCCCCAGCATTTT
clone size: NA
V gene: TRBV12-3/TRBV12-4
D gene: NA
J gene: TRBJ1-5

CDR3 protein: CASSLQSNTGELFF
CDR3 DNA: TGCGCCAGCAGCTTGCAGTCTAACACCGGGGAGCTGTTTTTT
clone size: NA
V gene: TRBV5-1
D gene: NA
J gene: TRBJ2-2

CDR3 protein: CASSSREKLFF
CDR3 DNA: TGTGCCAGCAGTTCCCGAGAAAAACTGTTTTTT
clone size: NA
V gene: TRBV12-3/TRBV12-4
D gene: NA
J gene: TRBJ1-4

CDR3 protein: CASSWEPDRTTEAFF
CDR3 DNA: TGTGCCAGCAGCTGGGAACCGGACAGGACCACTGAAGCTTTCTTT
clone size: NA
V gene: TRBV5-8
D gene: TRBD1
J gene: TRBJ1-1

CDR3 protein: CSVEARVRETQYF
CDR3 DNA: TGCAGCGTTGAGGCCAGGGTAAGAGAGACCCAGTACTTC
clone size: NA
V gene: TRBV29-1
D gene: NA
J gene: TRBJ2-5

CDR3 protein: CATSRDGGGYTF
CDR3 DNA: TGTGCCACCAGCAGAGATGGAGGGGGCTACACCTTC
clone size: NA
V gene: TRBV15
D gene: NA
J gene: TRBJ1-2

CDR3 protein: CASSQGRGGWTQYF
CDR3 DNA: TGCGCCAGCAGCCAAGGTCGGGGGGGGTGGACCCAGTACTTC
clone size: NA
V gene: TRBV4-1
D gene: TRBD2
J gene: TRBJ2-5

CDR3 protein: CSARPWGAGELFF
CDR3 DNA: TGCAGTGCTAGACCTTGGGGTGCCGGGGAGCTGTTTTTT
clone size: NA
V gene: TRBV20-1
D gene: NA
J gene: TRBJ2-2

CDR3 protein: CSVDRAMNTEAFF
CDR3 DNA: TGCAGCGTGGACAGGGCCATGAACACTGAAGCTTTCTTT
clone size: NA
V gene: TRBV29-1
D gene: TRBD1
J gene: TRBJ1-1

CDR3 protein: CASSSPGWRVHNEQFF
CDR3 DNA: TGTGCCAGCAGTTCCCCTGGGTGGCGGGTACACAATGAGCAGTTCTTC
clone size: NA
V gene: TRBV6-5
D gene: NA
J gene: TRBJ2-1

CDR3 protein: CASSLVYDRVVHEQYF
CDR3 DNA: TGTGCCAGCAGCTTAGTTTACGACAGGGTGGTACACGAGCAGTACTTC
clone size: once
V gene: TRBV7-9
D gene: TRBD1
J gene: TRBJ2-7

CDR3 protein: CASSSGTGEGNIQYF
CDR3 DNA: TGTGCCAGCAGCTCCGGTACAGGGGAGGGGAACATTCAGTACTTC
clone size: NA
V gene: TRBV5-4
D gene: NA
J gene: TRBJ2-4

CDR3 protein: CSVAKGIAEQFF
CDR3 DNA: TGCAGCGTTGCGAAAGGGATTGCTGAGCAGTTCTTC
clone size: NA
V gene: TRBV29-1
D gene: NA
J gene: TRBJ2-1

CDR3 protein: CASSYSGSHSGRGQFF
CDR3 DNA: TGTGCCAGCAGTTACTCAGGCAGCCATAGCGGGAGAGGGCAGTTCTTC
clone size: NA
V gene: TRBV6-5
D gene: TRBD2
J gene: TRBJ2-1

CDR3 protein: CASSLQGADTEAFF
CDR3 DNA: TGCGCCAGCAGCCTACAGGGGGCCGACACTGAAGCTTTCTTT
clone size: NA
V gene: TRBV23-1
D gene: TRBD1
J gene: TRBJ1-1

CDR3 protein: CSARDPQGAYEQYF
CDR3 DNA: TGCAGTGCTAGAGATCCCCAGGGGGCTTACGAGCAGTACTTC
clone size: NA
V gene: TRBV20-1
D gene: TRBD1
J gene: TRBJ2-7

CDR3 protein: CASSPPGQHADEQYF
CDR3 DNA: TGTGCCAGCAGCCCGCCGGGACAGCATGCCGACGAGCAGTACTTC
clone size: NA
V gene: TRBV3-1
D gene: TRBD1
J gene: TRBJ2-7

CDR3 protein: CASSVERGDEQFF
CDR3 DNA: TGTGCCAGCAGCGTAGAGAGGGGGGATGAGCAGTTCTTC
clone size: NA
V gene: TRBV9
D gene: NA
J gene: TRBJ2-1

CDR3 protein: CACRTFSYEQYF
CDR3 DNA: TGTGCCTGCCGGACTTTCTCCTACGAGCAGTACTTC
clone size: NA
V gene: TRBV30
D gene: NA
J gene: TRBJ2-7

CDR3 protein: CASSNRDFSYEQYF
CDR3 DNA: TGTGCCAGCAGTAACCGGGACTTCTCCTACGAGCAGTACTTC
clone size: NA
V gene: TRBV12-3/TRBV12-4
D gene: NA
J gene: TRBJ2-7